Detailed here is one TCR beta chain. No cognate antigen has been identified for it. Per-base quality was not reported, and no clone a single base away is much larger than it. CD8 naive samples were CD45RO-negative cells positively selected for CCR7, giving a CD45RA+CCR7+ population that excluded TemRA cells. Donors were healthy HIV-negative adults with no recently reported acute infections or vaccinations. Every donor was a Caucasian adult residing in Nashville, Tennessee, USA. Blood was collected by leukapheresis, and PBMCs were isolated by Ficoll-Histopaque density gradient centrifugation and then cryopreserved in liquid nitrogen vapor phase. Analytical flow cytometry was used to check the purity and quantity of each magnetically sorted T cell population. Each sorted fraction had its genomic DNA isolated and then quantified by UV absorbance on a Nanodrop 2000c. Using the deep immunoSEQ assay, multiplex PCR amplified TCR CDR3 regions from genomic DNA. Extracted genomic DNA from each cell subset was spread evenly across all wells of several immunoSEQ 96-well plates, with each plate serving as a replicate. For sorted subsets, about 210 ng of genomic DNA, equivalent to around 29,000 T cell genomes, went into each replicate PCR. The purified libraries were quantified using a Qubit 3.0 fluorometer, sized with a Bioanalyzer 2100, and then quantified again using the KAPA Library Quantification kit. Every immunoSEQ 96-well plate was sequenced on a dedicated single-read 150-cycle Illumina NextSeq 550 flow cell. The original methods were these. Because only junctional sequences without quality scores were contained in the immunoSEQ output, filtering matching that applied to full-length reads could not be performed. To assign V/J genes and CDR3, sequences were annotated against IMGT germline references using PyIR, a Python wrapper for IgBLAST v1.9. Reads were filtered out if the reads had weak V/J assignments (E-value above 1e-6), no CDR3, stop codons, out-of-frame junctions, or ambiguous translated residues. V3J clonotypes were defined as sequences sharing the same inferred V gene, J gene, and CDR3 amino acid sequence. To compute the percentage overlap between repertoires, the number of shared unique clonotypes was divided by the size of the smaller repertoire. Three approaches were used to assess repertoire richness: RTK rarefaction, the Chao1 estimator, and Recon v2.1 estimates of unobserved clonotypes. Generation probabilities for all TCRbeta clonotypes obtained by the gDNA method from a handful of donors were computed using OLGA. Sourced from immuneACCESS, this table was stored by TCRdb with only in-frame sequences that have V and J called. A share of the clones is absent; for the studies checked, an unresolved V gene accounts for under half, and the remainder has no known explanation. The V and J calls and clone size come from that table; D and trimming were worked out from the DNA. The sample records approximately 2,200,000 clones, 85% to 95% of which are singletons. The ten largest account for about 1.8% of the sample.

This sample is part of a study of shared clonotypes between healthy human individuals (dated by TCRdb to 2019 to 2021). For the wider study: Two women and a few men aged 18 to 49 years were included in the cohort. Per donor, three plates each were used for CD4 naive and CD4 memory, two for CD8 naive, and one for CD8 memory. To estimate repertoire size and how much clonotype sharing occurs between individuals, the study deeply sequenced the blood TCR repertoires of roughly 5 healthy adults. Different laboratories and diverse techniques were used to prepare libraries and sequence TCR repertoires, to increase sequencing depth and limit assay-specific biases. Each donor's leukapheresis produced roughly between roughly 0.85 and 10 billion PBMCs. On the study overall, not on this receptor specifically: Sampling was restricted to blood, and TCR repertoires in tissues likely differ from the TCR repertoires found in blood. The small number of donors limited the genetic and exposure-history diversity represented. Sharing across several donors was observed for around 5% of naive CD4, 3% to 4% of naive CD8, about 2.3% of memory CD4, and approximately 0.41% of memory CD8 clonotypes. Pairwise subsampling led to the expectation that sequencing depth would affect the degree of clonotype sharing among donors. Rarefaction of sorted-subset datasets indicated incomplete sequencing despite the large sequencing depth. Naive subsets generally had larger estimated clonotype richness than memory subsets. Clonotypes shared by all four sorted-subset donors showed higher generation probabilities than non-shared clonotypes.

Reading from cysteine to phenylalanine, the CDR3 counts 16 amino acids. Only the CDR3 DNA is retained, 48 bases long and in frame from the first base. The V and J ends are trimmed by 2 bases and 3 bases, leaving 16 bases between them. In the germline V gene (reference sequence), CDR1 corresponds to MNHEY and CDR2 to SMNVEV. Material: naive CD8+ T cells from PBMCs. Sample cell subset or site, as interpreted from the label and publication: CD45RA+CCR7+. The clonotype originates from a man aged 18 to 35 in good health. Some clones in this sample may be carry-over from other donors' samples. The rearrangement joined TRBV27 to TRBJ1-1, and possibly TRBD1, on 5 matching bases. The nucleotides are TGTGCCAGCAGTTTAACCCTTGCGGGGCTTGACACTGAAGCTTTCTTT. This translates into CASSLTLAGLDTEAFF.